The 4 T cell receptor beta chains reported below all come from one sample, sequenced in a study of monozygotic twins with inflammatory bowel disease. TCRdb re-called the 5' RACE reads and shows each CDR3 protein once, DNA omitted. This sample lists around 380,000 distinct CDR3 sequences; its ten largest clones have around 2.3%. Sequencing used blood. Receptor source: a human donor with ulcerative colitis or Crohn's disease, or a healthy co-twin of an affected twin (not recorded which).

The V and J genes are TRBV4-2 and TRBJ2-1; TCRdb reports TRBD1, a call that lacks DNA to check it against. The CDR3 length is 16 residues. The germline V gene has CDR1 LGHNA and CDR2 YNFKEQ. The CDR3 spells CASSLGGTVSYNEQFF.

The chain recombines TRBV28 with TRBJ1-6; the TRBD1 assignment by TCRdb is unverifiable without DNA. The germline CDR1 and CDR2 sequences are MDHEN and SYDVKM. This CDR3 comprises 15 residues. CDR3 in amino acids: CASRDDRGSNSPLHF. The entire variable domain, with the rest obtained from reference TRBV28 and TRBJ1-6, is as follows: DVKVTQSSRYLVKRTGEKVFLECVQDMDHENMFWYRQDPGLGLRLIYFSYDVKMKEKGDIPEGYSVSREKKERFSLILESASTNQTSMYLCASRDDRGSNSPLHFGNGTRLTVT.

The chain links TRBV4-3 to TRBJ2-1; checking the TCRdb D call of TRBD1 is not possible without DNA. Per germline, CDR1 LGHNA and CDR2 YSLEER. The CDR3 is made up of 14 amino acids. Here the CDR3 reads CASSQEVGGSEQFF.

The chain employs TRBV20-1 and TRBJ1-4; the D gene TCRdb calls, TRBD1, cannot be checked with no DNA. The CDR3 has 15 residues. The germline V gene encodes CDR1 DFQATT and CDR2 SNEGSKA (reference sequence). The CDR3 region is CSASMPAGLLEKLFF.